The clone carrying this T cell receptor beta chain was observed many times. The antigen is not known. A read error may produce the germline difference seen at one junction end. TCRdb passed the PCR reads through MiXCR, listing each CDR3 protein once. Among about 640,000 distinct CDR3 sequences listed, 15% to 20% were seen once. The sample is drawn from a study of molecular identifiers for immune sequencing clone quantification. Regarding the study as a whole: Clones of above 20 RNA copies carried over 99% of effector molecules; in naive cells they carried under 1%.

This CDR3 is built from 14 residues. Looked up from germline, CDR1 is SGHVS and CDR2 is FNYEAQ. The receptor comes from a human donor in good health. Some libraries in this study had Jurkat cell RNA spiked in. Sequencing was performed on naive CD8+ T cells from blood, with Jurkat cell RNA spiked in. Subset meaning: FACS-sorted CD8+CD4-CCR7+CD45RA+ naive T cells. V usage is TRBV7-6 and J usage is TRBJ2-7; 7 bases are shared with TRBD1. The CDR3 sequence is CASSLGTETYEQYF. As DNA, the CDR3 is TGCGCCAGCAGCTTGGGGACAGAGACCTACGAGCAGTACTTC.